The T cell receptor (beta chain) under discussion was sequenced for a study of T cell responses to AZD1222 COVID-19 vaccine. Overall study findings and caveats: Vaccine-related CD4 TCRs covered spike, predominating at 160-218 and 743-854. The peak T cell response came first, and repertoires were sampled only after it. The donors showed a predominance of white British ancestry and of females, with possible underestimation of clonal diversity. Compared with day 0, the breadth and depth of the Spike-specific TCR repertoire rose significantly after two doses of AZD1222.

A note on this clone: Its antigen remains unknown.

The ends were cut back, 1 base at V and 6 bases at J, with 12 bases in the middle. Germline V CDR1 and CDR2: LGHNA, YSLEER. The CDR3 contains 15 residues. Data came from immunoSEQ multiplex PCR; TCRdb stores just in-frame clones and leaves some out. The data hold about 120,000 clones, with roughly 87% observed a single time. V gene TRBV4-3 combines with J gene TRBJ1-4; the D gene is possibly TRBD1 (5 bases). The clonotype comes from an adult in good health. The starting material was peripheral blood, obtained on day 0 of AZD1222 vaccination. CDR3 DNA: TGCGCCAGCAGCCAAGGACGCGAGACAGATGAAAAACTGTTTTTT. It translates to CASSQGRETDEKLFF.